These 22 T cell receptor beta chains originate from one sample sequenced in a study of CD8 T cells in Susac syndrome. With random hexamers, reverse transcription was performed on about 0.5 to 1 ug of RNA. TCRdb fed the immunoSEQ multiplex PCR reads into MiXCR, producing one record per CDR3 protein. The sample has 150,000 to 200,000 distinct CDR3 sequences, around 93% seen once. Sequenced sample: CD4+ T cells from PBMCs. The receptors come from a human donor with multiple sclerosis.

This sequence joins TRBV27 and TRBJ2-5, with unresolved D. The CDR3 is 13 amino acids. Per germline, CDR1 MNHEY and CDR2 SMNVEV (reference sequence). Trimming left V 5 bases short and J 0 bases short, with 7 bases between. CDR3 sequence (DNA): TGTGCCAGCAGTCCCTCGTACCAAGAGACCCAGTACTTC. Translation: CASSPSYQETQYF.

The V call is TRBV9, the J call TRBJ2-1, with TRBD2 as a possible D gene (5 bases). CDR1 SGDLS and CDR2 YYNGEE come from the germline V gene. Trimming pared 4 bases from V and 4 bases from J, leaving 18 bases between. The CDR3 runs 16 residues. CDR3 sequence reads: CASSPLVRETYNEQFF. The CDR3 nucleotides read TGTGCCAGCAGCCCCCTGGTGAGGGAGACGTACAATGAGCAGTTCTTC.

The chain links TRBV9 to TRBJ1-1; 7 bases align to TRBD1. This CDR3 has 16 residues. Germline loops: CDR1 SGDLS, CDR2 YYNGEE. Germline trimming cut 0 bases from V and 3 bases from J; bases unmatched to any gene: 8. This CDR3 is CASSVGQGLWDTEAFF. In DNA, the CDR3 is TGTGCCAGCAGCGTAGGACAGGGACTTTGGGACACTGAAGCTTTCTTT.

The chain is built from TRBV6-5 and TRBJ2-6; D not certain. Germline CDR1 is MNHEY and CDR2 is SVGAGI. This CDR3 has 17 residues. V was trimmed by 2 bases and J by 0 bases, leaving 11 bases between them. The CDR3 reads CASSYALLISGANVLTF. In nucleotides, the CDR3 is TGTGCCAGCAGTTACGCCTTGTTGATCTCTGGGGCCAACGTCCTGACTTTC.

This clonotype was seen just once. The chain joins TRBV20-1 to TRBJ1-5, with TRBD1 matching over 10 bases. This CDR3 has 18 amino acids. V shed 1 base, J shed 1 base, and the junction held 10 bases outside the gene matches. Germline loops: CDR1 DFQATT, CDR2 SNEGSKA (reference sequence). CDR3 sequence (DNA): TGCAGTGCTAGAGGCGGGACAGGGGCCGCCGGGAGCAATCAGCCCCAGCATTTT. Protein: CSARGGTGAAGSNQPQHF.

This chain connects TRBV15 to TRBJ2-5; no firm D call. CDR1 LNHNV and CDR2 YYDKDF come from the germline V gene (reference sequence). Trimming took 0 bases from V and 3 from J, leaving 17 bases between them. The length of the CDR3 is 17 residues. The CDR3 DNA is TGTGCCACCAGCAGAGATGTTGGAACAAGGACCAAAGAGACCCAGTACTTC. Translated, it gives CATSRDVGTRTKETQYF.

The chain carries TRBV30 and TRBJ2-3; 9 bases map to TRBD2. The CDR3 sequence is 15 residues long. Per the germline V gene, CDR1 is GTSNPN and CDR2 is SVGIG (reference sequence). Trimming removed 3 bases from V and 6 bases from J; junction bases left unmatched: 10. CDR3 nucleotides: TGTGCCTGGAGGATCGGCGGGGGGGCCCCCGATACGCAGTATTTT. Translating gives CAWRIGGGAPDTQYF.

The chain combines TRBV6-2 or TRBV6-3 with TRBJ1-6; D unclear. Trimming removed 7 bases from V and 7 bases from J, with 17 bases in between. CDR3 length: 15 residues. The germline gives CDR1 MNHEY, CDR2 SVGEGT. CDR3 DNA sequence: TGTGCCAGCAAGGGCCCAGCAGGTATGAATTCACCCCTCCACTTT. Encoded protein: CASKGPAGMNSPLHF.

V is TRBV13 and J is TRBJ2-5, with a possible D match to TRBD2 (6 bases). The V end was cut by 0 bases, the J end by 8 bases, with 19 bases between. Germline V lookup: CDR1 PRHDT, CDR2 FYEKMQ (reference sequence). This CDR3 is built from 16 residues. CDR3 in amino acids: CASSLGASGGIRTQYF. Written as DNA, the CDR3 is TGTGCCAGCAGCTTAGGCGCTAGTGGGGGGATAAGAACCCAGTACTTC.

This chain uses TRBV18 with TRBJ1-2; D perhaps matches TRBD1 (5 bases). The CDR3 spans 17 residues. Trimming pared 2 bases from V and 5 bases from J, leaving 21 bases between. Germline V CDR1 and CDR2: KGHSH, LQKENI. CDR3: CASSPSQGSSSSYGYTF. As DNA, the CDR3 is TGTGCCAGCTCACCATCTCAGGGTTCATCTTCCTCGTATGGCTACACCTTC.

The chain has TRBV20-1 and TRBJ2-5; D might be TRBD2 (7 bases). V lost 4 bases, J lost 1 base, and 16 bases lay in between. Looked up from germline, CDR1 is DFQATT and CDR2 is SNEGSKA (reference sequence). The CDR3 runs 15 residues. Written as DNA, the CDR3 is TGCAGTGCTAAAAAGAGGGAGGGGGTCCAAGAGACCCAGTACTTC. It yields the protein CSAKKREGVQETQYF.

The chain recombines TRBV30 with TRBJ1-1, with D possibly matching TRBD1 (5 bases). The CDR3 is 11 residues long. Germline CDR1 and CDR2: GTSNPN and SVGIG (reference sequence). Trimming pared 5 bases from V and 4 bases from J, leaving 8 bases between. In DNA form, the CDR3 reads TGTGCCTGGCAGGGATTCACTGAAGCTTTCTTT. Amino acids: CAWQGFTEAFF. The variable domain in full, with the rest retrieved from reference TRBV30 and TRBJ1-1, is SQTIHQWPATLVQPVGSPLSLECTVEGTSNPNLYWYRQAAGRGLQLLFYSVGIGQISSEVPQNLSASRPQDRQFILSSKKLLLSDSGFYLCAWQGFTEAFFGQGTRLTVV.

J is TRBJ2-1 and V is TRBV7-2, with 9 bases that match TRBD2. From germline, CDR1 is SGHTA and CDR2 FQGNSA. V lost 5 bases to trimming and J lost 9 bases; unmatched junction nucleotides: 11. The length of the CDR3 is 15 residues. CDR3 region: CASSATHGGGGEQFF. The CDR3 DNA follows: TGTGCCAGCAGCGCCACCCACGGCGGGGGGGGTGAGCAGTTCTTC.

The chain employs TRBV29-1 and TRBJ2-5; D possibly corresponds to TRBD1 (5 bases). The CDR3 loop spans 13 amino acids. Germline values: CDR1 SQVTM, CDR2 ANQGSEA. Trimming left V 5 bases short and J 1 base short, with 11 bases between. Here the CDR3 DNA reads TGCAGCGTTCGCGACAGTCTCCAAGAGACCCAGTACTTC. It is translated as CSVRDSLQETQYF.

The rearrangement uses TRBV2 and TRBJ2-2; D perhaps matches TRBD1 (6 bases). This CDR3 spans 14 amino acids. Germline V gives CDR1 SNHLY, CDR2 FYNNEI. The germline V and J ends were trimmed by 8 bases and 4 bases, with 14 bases remaining between them. In DNA form, the CDR3 reads TGTGCCAGCGAGCGCTTGGGGGCCACCGGGGAGCTGTTTTTT. Encoded protein: CASERLGATGELFF.

The genes are TRBV28 and TRBJ2-7, with D hard to call. Germline CDR1 MDHEN, CDR2 SYDVKM. The CDR3 is 13 residues long. V was clipped by 5 bases and J by 4 bases, with 12 bases between them. In DNA, the CDR3 is TGTGCCAGCAGTCCCCTACGAGAGTACGAGCAGTACTTC. It is translated as CASSPLREYEQYF.

The chain links TRBV5-4 to TRBJ1-1; 8 bases are a match to TRBD1. Trimming removed 0 bases from V and 8 bases from J; junction bases left unmatched: 6. CDR3 length: 14 residues. Per the germline V gene, CDR1 is SGHNT and CDR2 is YYREEE (reference sequence). CDR3 protein: CASSLDWDRREAFF. As DNA, the CDR3 is TGTGCCAGCAGCTTGGATTGGGACAGGCGAGAAGCTTTCTTT.

This sequence joins TRBV20-1 and TRBJ2-2; 8 nucleotides agree with TRBD2. J lost 5 bases, V lost 6 bases, and 8 bases had no gene match. The CDR3 runs 14 residues. CDR1 is DFQATT and CDR2 is SNEGSKA in the germline V gene (reference sequence). This chain's CDR3 is CSAHTAGGTGELFF. The CDR3, as DNA: TGCAGTGCCCATACTGCGGGAGGAACCGGGGAGCTGTTTTTT.

V usage is TRBV3-1 and J usage is TRBJ1-3, with a weak D call TRBD1 (6 bases). The length of the CDR3 is 13 residues. Germline values: CDR1 LGHDT, CDR2 YNNKEL (reference sequence). With 8 bases removed from V and 1 base from J, the gap between germline ends came to 9 bases. Here the CDR3 reads CASGQLSGNTIYF. CDR3 DNA: TGTGCCAGCGGACAGTTGTCTGGAAACACCATATATTTT.

V is TRBV6-7 and J is TRBJ2-1, with D possibly matching TRBD2 (6 bases). TRBV6-7 falls under the ORF class, with uncertain function. V shed 2 bases and J shed 14 bases, with 16 bases lying between them. The CDR3 is made up of 13 amino acids. CDR3 bases: TGTGCCAGCAGTTACCCGCCTCGGGGGTCGGAGTTCTTC. It specifies CASSYPPRGSEFF.

This chain uses TRBV7-9 with TRBJ2-6, with a weak D call TRBD1 (5 bases). This CDR3 is built from 15 residues. From germline, CDR1 is SEHNR and CDR2 FQNEAQ (reference sequence). V was shortened by 1 base and J by 2 bases, with 6 bases between the two germline ends. CDR3 region: CASSLVGAGANVLTF. In DNA form, the CDR3 reads TGTGCCAGCAGCTTAGTAGGGGCTGGGGCCAACGTCCTGACTTTC.

In the case of this clonotype: One end of the junction varies from germline; a read error may be responsible. The chain couples TRBV5-4 to TRBJ2-5; a weak D match, TRBD1 (5 bases). CDR3 length: 15 amino acids. The germline gives CDR1 SGHNT, CDR2 YYREEE (reference sequence). In nucleotides, the CDR3 is TGTGCCAGCAGCCAAGTCCCAGGGCGCCAAGAGACCCAGTGCTTC. Amino acid sequence: CASSQVPGRQETQCF.